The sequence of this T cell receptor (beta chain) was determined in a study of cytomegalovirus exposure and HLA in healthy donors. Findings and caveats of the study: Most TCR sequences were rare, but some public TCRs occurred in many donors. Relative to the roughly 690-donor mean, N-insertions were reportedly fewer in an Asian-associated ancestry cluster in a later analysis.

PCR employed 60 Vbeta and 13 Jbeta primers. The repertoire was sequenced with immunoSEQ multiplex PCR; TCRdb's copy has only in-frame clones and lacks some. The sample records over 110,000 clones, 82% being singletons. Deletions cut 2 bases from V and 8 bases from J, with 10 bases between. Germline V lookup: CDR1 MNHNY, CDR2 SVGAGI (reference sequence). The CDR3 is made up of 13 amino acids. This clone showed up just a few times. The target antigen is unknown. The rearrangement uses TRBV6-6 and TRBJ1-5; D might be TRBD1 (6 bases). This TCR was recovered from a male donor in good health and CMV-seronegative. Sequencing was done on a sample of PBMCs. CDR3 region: CASSYQGKEPQHF. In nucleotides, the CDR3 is TGTGCCAGCAGTTACCAGGGGAAGGAGCCCCAGCATTTT.